This T cell receptor beta chain came from a study of T cell responses to AZD1222 COVID-19 vaccine. Findings of the study overall: Among vaccine-associated CD4 TCRs, coverage spanned spike, with dominance at 160-218 and 743-854. The number of AZD1222 recipients seropositive at baseline was only 6 or 7. Spike-specific TCR depth and breadth grew after two AZD1222 doses.

Germline V CDR1 and CDR2: MDHEN, SYDVKM. The CDR3 loop spans 14 amino acids. With V trimmed by 1 base and J by 5 bases, 1 base remained unmatched. In the case of this clone: What it binds is not known.

Clones were sequenced by immunoSEQ multiplex PCR, and TCRdb holds only the in-frame ones, with some missing. The sample contains about 140,000 clones, about 90% of which appear only once. The sample here was peripheral blood, taken on day 0 of AZD1222 vaccination. The chain is built from TRBV28 and TRBJ1-5; 8 bases are a match to TRBD1. This TCR was recovered from an adult in good health. The DNA for the CDR3 is TGTGCCAGCAGTTTATTCAGGGGGCATCAGCCCCAGCATTTT. This sequence encodes CASSLFRGHQPQHF.